Below, 17 T cell receptor beta chains from the same sample are listed, as sequenced in a study of cytomegalovirus exposure and HLA in healthy donors. With 60 Vbeta and 13 Jbeta primers, the PCR was carried out. Assay: immunoSEQ multiplex PCR; the TCRdb copy retains only in-frame clones and omits some. Of 150,000 to 200,000 clones detected, about four fifths appear once; the ten largest clones hold 0.35% to 0.4%. The sequenced material came from PBMCs. The receptors come from a boy aged 2-9 years in good health and CMV-seronegative.

V gene TRBV15 combines with J gene TRBJ1-2; D is unclear. The CDR3 length is 14 residues. V was cut by 0 bases and J by 4 bases, with 9 bases left in between. CDR1 and CDR2 (germline): LNHNV, YYDKDF (reference sequence). CDR3: CATSRDRTIYGYTF. CDR3 bases: TGTGCCACCAGCAGAGATCGAACAATCTATGGCTACACCTTC.

This chain joins TRBV4-1 and TRBJ2-7, with TRBD2 matching 8 bases. Per germline, CDR1 MGHRA and CDR2 YSYEKL. The CDR3 contains 19 residues. The trim removed 1 base at V and 0 bases at J, leaving 14 bases unmatched. CDR3 nucleotides: TGCGCCAGCAGCCAAGGGTGGGATATGATAGCGGGGAGCTCCTACGAGCAGTACTTC. This codes for CASSQGWDMIAGSSYEQYF.

Only a few counts were recorded for this clone. The chain combines TRBV4-1 with TRBJ1-1; D is ambiguous. The CDR3 is 13 amino acids. Trimming took 4 bases from V and 3 from J, leaving 9 bases between them. Germline-derived CDR1 and CDR2 are MGHRA and YSYEKL. The CDR3: CASSPTSDTEAFF. CDR3 nucleotide sequence: TGCGCCAGCAGCCCCACGTCGGACACTGAAGCTTTCTTT.

The chain uses TRBV5-6 and TRBJ2-2; 10 positions match TRBD1. CDR3 length: 16 amino acids. The V and J ends lost 3 bases and 6 bases, in that order; junction bases with no gene match: 8. Per germline, CDR1 SGHDT and CDR2 YYEEEE. In nucleotides, the CDR3 is TGTGCCAGCAGCTCCGGGACAGGGGTTTCGGCCGGGGAGCTGTTTTTT. Translating it yields CASSSGTGVSAGELFF. The variable domain in full, completed from reference TRBV5-6 and TRBJ2-2, reads DAGVTQSPTHLIKTRGQQVTLRCSPKSGHDTVSWYQQALGQGPQFIFQYYEEEERQRGNFPDRFSGHQFPNYSSELNVNALLLGDSALYLCASSSGTGVSAGELFFGEGSRLTVL.

The CDR3 spells CASSRLAGSTDTQYF. The CDR3 DNA sequence: TGTGCCAGCAGTAGACTAGCGGGAAGCACAGATACGCAGTATTTT. The V gene is TRBV6-1, the J gene TRBJ2-3; 11 bases fit TRBD2. Germline V gene lookup returns CDR1 MNHNS and CDR2 SASEGT. The CDR3 totals 15 residues. V trimming: 5 bases; J trimming: 0 bases; junction bases outside the gene matches: 1.

V gene TRBV27 combines with J gene TRBJ2-7; TRBD1 matches at 8 bases. Germline V gives CDR1 MNHEY, CDR2 SMNVEV (reference sequence). This CDR3 comprises 15 residues. Trimming cost V 5 bases and J 1 base; bases outside gene matches: 7. The chain's CDR3 is CASSPDRANSYEQYF. The CDR3 nucleotides read TGTGCCAGCAGTCCGGACAGGGCCAATTCCTACGAGCAGTACTTC.

The chain links TRBV15 to TRBJ1-2; possible D gene TRBD1, 5 bases. Germline-derived CDR1 and CDR2 are LNHNV and YYDKDF (reference sequence). The CDR3 is 16 amino acids. The germline V and J ends were trimmed by 0 bases and 4 bases, with 15 bases remaining between them. The CDR3 nucleotides are TGTGCCACCAGCAGAGATCTGGTCAGGGCCACCTATGGCTACACCTTC. This codes for CATSRDLVRATYGYTF.

The count of this clone is one. This sequence joins TRBV6-1 and TRBJ2-7; 7 nucleotides line up with TRBD2. This CDR3 region has 15 residues. V gave up 2 bases and J gave up 7 bases; unmatched junction bases: 11. Germline loops: CDR1 MNHNS, CDR2 SASEGT. This CDR3 is CASSENGGGPREQYF. The CDR3 DNA reads as TGTGCCAGCAGTGAAAACGGGGGAGGGCCAAGGGAGCAGTACTTC.

The chain employs TRBV14 and TRBJ2-6; D remains unclear. From germline, CDR1 is SGHDN and CDR2 FVKESK. This CDR3 spans 15 amino acids. V shed 2 bases and J shed 4 bases, with 9 bases lying between them. The CDR3 nucleotides read TGTGCCAGCAGCCAATCGTATAGCGGGGCCAACGTCCTGACTTTC. It translates to CASSQSYSGANVLTF. Variable domain in full (rest from reference TRBV14 and TRBJ2-6): EAGVTQFPSHSVIEKGQTVTLRCDPISGHDNLYWYRRVMGKEIKFLLHFVKESKQDESGMPNNRFLAERTGGTYSTLKVQPAELEDSGVYFCASSQSYSGANVLTFGAGSRLTVL.

The genes are TRBV7-9 and TRBJ2-1, with 9 bases fitting TRBD1. J gave up 8 bases and V 1 base, and 9 bases lay outside the gene matches. Germline V CDR1 and CDR2: SEHNR, FQNEAQ (reference sequence). The CDR3 has 16 residues. CDR3 in DNA: TGTGCCAGCAGCTTAGGCCCAGGACAGGGGAAAGATGAGCAGTTCTTC. It codes for CASSLGPGQGKDEQFF.

This clone showed up just once. The chain recombines TRBV4-1 with TRBJ1-6; D possibly corresponds to TRBD1 (5 bases). From germline, CDR1 is MGHRA and CDR2 YSYEKL. The length of the CDR3 is 18 residues. Trimming left V 3 bases short and J 0 bases short, with 15 bases between. The CDR3 here is CASSHEDILNSYNSPLHF. CDR3 in DNA: TGCGCCAGCAGCCACGAGGACATACTGAACTCCTATAATTCACCCCTCCACTTT.

CDR3: CASSQGFRRQETQYF. The CDR3 bases are TGCGCCAGCAGCCAAGGGTTCAGGCGCCAAGAGACCCAGTACTTC. V usage is TRBV4-1 and J usage is TRBJ2-5; D remains unclear. CDR3 size: 15 residues. Germline lookup yields CDR1 MGHRA and CDR2 YSYEKL. V lost 1 base, J lost 1 base, and 10 bases lay in between.

The chain uses TRBV15 and TRBJ2-1, with TRBD2 matching over 8 bases. This CDR3 contains 15 residues. V lost 5 bases, J lost 6 bases, and 9 bases stayed unmatched. In germline, CDR1 is LNHNV, CDR2 YYDKDF (reference sequence). The CDR3 protein is CATSLGGEGPNEQFF. The CDR3, as DNA: TGTGCCACCAGCCTCGGGGGGGAGGGCCCCAATGAGCAGTTCTTC.

V and J are TRBV6-6 and TRBJ1-2; D not certain. Germline values: CDR1 MNHNY, CDR2 SVGAGI (reference sequence). Trimming took 0 bases from V and 5 from J, leaving 10 bases between them. The CDR3 is 14 residues long. The CDR3 DNA sequence: TGTGCCAGCAGTTACTCGCGACACCTATATGGCTACACCTTC. Encoded protein: CASSYSRHLYGYTF.

This chain links TRBV5-6 with TRBJ2-7; D may be TRBD1 (5 bases). V lost 4 bases, J lost 4 bases, and 12 bases lay in between. The CDR3 spans 13 residues. Germline V gives CDR1 SGHDT, CDR2 YYEEEE. CDR3 DNA: TGTGCCAGCAGCCGACCCCAGGGATACGAGCAGTACTTC. Translating gives CASSRPQGYEQYF. Complete variable domain (other parts from reference TRBV5-6 and TRBJ2-7): DAGVTQSPTHLIKTRGQQVTLRCSPKSGHDTVSWYQQALGQGPQFIFQYYEEEERQRGNFPDRFSGHQFPNYSSELNVNALLLGDSALYLCASSRPQGYEQYFGPGTRLTVT.

The J gene is TRBJ1-1, the V gene TRBV5-1; 7 bases are shared with TRBD1. Germline V lookup: CDR1 SGHRS, CDR2 YFSETQ. CDR3 size: 12 residues. The V gene end was trimmed by 0 bases and the J gene end by 13 bases; junction bases not matched to a gene: 6. CDR3 region: CASSLGQGKDFF. CDR3 coding DNA: TGCGCCAGCAGCTTGGGACAGGGCAAGGATTTCTTT.

A few counts support this clone. The chain couples TRBV2 to TRBJ1-1, with TRBD1 matching over 8 bases. The CDR3 sequence is 15 residues long. Germline V gives CDR1 SNHLY, CDR2 FYNNEI. V gave up 4 bases and J gave up 5 bases; unmatched junction bases: 9. This CDR3 reads CASSGTGWSETEAFF. The CDR3 bases are TGTGCCAGCAGTGGGACAGGGTGGTCTGAGACTGAAGCTTTCTTT.